The sequence of this T cell receptor (beta chain) was determined in a study of shared clonotypes between healthy human individuals. Sequencing used immunoSEQ multiplex PCR; TCRdb keeps in-frame clones, though not all of them. The profile covers hundreds of thousands of clones, with around 75% appearing a single time and about 13% taken by the ten largest. Germline V gene data show CDR1 as WSHSY and CDR2 as SAAADI. The J segment lost 5 bases and the V segment lost 7 bases, leaving 11 bases of the junction unmatched. This CDR3 has 14 residues. Material for sequencing was PBMCs. The clonotype was recovered from a middle-aged woman in good health. Some clones in this sample may be carry-over from other donors' samples. The rearrangement uses TRBV10-2 and TRBJ2-7; 7 nucleotides line up with TRBD2. The CDR3 coding sequence is TGCGCCAGCACCCTTTGGACTAGTGAACACGAGCAGTACTTC. It yields the protein CASTLWTSEHEQYF.